This T cell receptor beta chain was sequenced during a study of cytomegalovirus exposure and HLA in healthy donors (dated by TCRdb to about 2017). Background for the entire study: According to a later analysis, the 120 or so validation repertoires were produced on the same platform as the 680 or so repertoires of the first cohort. The study was designed to test whether signatures of past pathogen exposure could be identified by cataloging public T cell receptors. Along with the approximately 670-subject first cohort, a separate validation cohort of over a hundred different subjects was used. High-throughput TCR immunosequencing, statistical association of individual TCRs with disease status, and machine learning were combined to predict cytomegalovirus infection status. Results the study describes overall, beyond this receptor: All 120 or so repertoires were used to score co-occurrence in the validation cohort in a later analysis, because that analysis had no HLA typing for the cohort. In vitro tests confirmed that three of the cytomegalovirus-associated TCR beta chains recognize cytomegalovirus antigens. Most TCR sequences were observed very rarely across donors, whereas some public TCRs were present in many individuals. Of the cluster scores, about 94% were above 0 in a later analysis, which found that TCRs clustered in the first cohort also tended to co-occur in the roughly 130 validation repertoires. In both the original and validation cohorts, the classifier was reported to diagnose cytomegalovirus status with high specificity and sensitivity. The study listed approximately 150 TCR beta chains as associated with cytomegalovirus. According to the authors, the approach could potentially be generalized to other disease states and immunological phenotypes.

The donors belonged to the validation cohort of over a hundred subjects, which was separate from the roughly 700-subject first cohort. Receptor amplification or capture employed the immunoSEQ multiplex PCR assay. The original methods were these. A statistical classification framework was developed to diagnose cytomegalovirus status using the catalog of TCR beta chain sequences. TCRdb retrieved this table from immuneACCESS and kept in-frame rearrangements only. Not all clones are present; in checked studies, unresolved V genes account for under half, and no reason is known for the remainder. The D gene and trimming were derived from the DNA, and the V and J assignments and clone size from that table. The sample table lists 250,000 or so clones, about 90% of them with a count of one. Of the sample, around 13% is held by the ten largest clones. In this sample, this clone turned up once. Its antigen remains undetermined. The sample holds no much larger clone one base away, and base qualities are not on file.

V is trimmed back by 5 bases and J by 6 bases, and the junction contains 10 bases that no gene match accounts for. The germline V gene yields MNHEY for CDR1 and SVGAGI for CDR2. From the cysteine through the phenylalanine, the CDR3 covers 14 amino acids. Only CDR3 DNA is held: 42 bases, read in frame from base 1. This chain joins TRBV6-5 to TRBJ2-7; 7 junctional bases match TRBD1. This clonotype originated in a man aged 18 to 30 in good health and CMV-seropositive. The sequenced material came from PBMCs. The DNA sequence follows: TGTGCCAGCAGTCCCCGGGACAGCAGCGCCGAGCAGTACTTC. Translation gives CASSPRDSSAEQYF.